A single sample is the source of the 2 T cell receptor beta chains below, sequenced in a study of early T cells in non-severe SARS-CoV-2 infection. TCRdb re-called the 5' RACE reads with MiXCR, one entry per CDR3 protein. Seen here are roughly 100,000 distinct CDR3 sequences, 10% to 15% observed once, and the top ten hold under 4.5%. Here the sequenced sample was whole blood, taken at baseline. These receptors were obtained from an adult who was a healthcare worker with PCR-confirmed SARS-CoV-2 infection or an uninfected control (not recorded which).

This clonotype was counted only a few times. This sequence joins TRBV5-4 and TRBJ1-1; the D is unclear. V was clipped by 1 base and J by 0 bases, with 7 bases between them. The CDR3 is 14 amino acids. The germline CDR1 and CDR2 sequences are SGHNT and YYREEE (reference sequence). The CDR3 region has the DNA TGTGCCAGCAGCTTGCGTCCGATGAACACTGAAGCTTTCTTT. Amino acids: CASSLRPMNTEAFF. Full variable domain (rest looked up from reference TRBV5-4 and TRBJ1-1): ETGVTQSPTHLIKTRGQQVTLRCSSQSGHNTVSWYQQALGQGPQFIFQYYREEENGRGNFPPRFSGLQFPNYSSELNVNALELDDSALYLCASSLRPMNTEAFFGQGTRLTVV.

This rearrangement joins TRBV6-6 to TRBJ1-1, with unresolved D. V was shortened by 2 bases and J by 2 bases, with 21 bases between the two germline ends. Germline V gene lookup returns CDR1 MNHNY and CDR2 SVGAGI (reference sequence). The CDR3 length is 18 residues. The CDR3 coding sequence is TGTGCCAGCAGTTACGACCCCAGGATAGAGGGTCCCAACACTGAAGCTTTCTTT. Translation gives CASSYDPRIEGPNTEAFF.